This TCR beta chain came from a study of HIV-infected patients and healthy controls (dated by TCRdb to the mid-2010s). A remark on this clonotype: Its antigen remains unidentified. There are no base qualities to consult, and no much larger clone falls within one base.

From its cysteine to its phenylalanine, the CDR3 spans 16 amino acids. Only CDR3 DNA remains: 48 bases, in frame from the first base. V is shortened by 2 bases, J by 2 bases, and the region joining them spans 12 bases. The germline V gene (reference sequence) specifies LGHDT as CDR1 and YNNKEL as CDR2. The library was generated by 5' RACE. The sequencer listed for this sample is Illumina MiSeq. The public reads were reprocessed in TCRdb via fastp at Q25 and MiXCR, keeping in-frame beta chains. Identical CDR3 proteins give one entry, which carries the most common genes and DNA. Recorded for this sample are about 64,000 distinct CDR3 sequences; 15% to 20% of them occurred a single time. In total, the top ten clones hold over 1.1% of the sample.

The chain links TRBV3-1 with TRBJ2-2, with the D gene too uncertain to name. The material sequenced was CD4+ T cells from blood. This receptor was obtained from a human donor in good health. CDR3 reads: CASSQNPRGNTGELFF. In nucleotides, the sequence is TGTGCCAGCAGCCAAAACCCCCGAGGAAACACCGGGGAGCTGTTTTTT.